This is a list of T cell receptor beta chains from one sample in a study of a mutant IDH1 vaccine in newly diagnosed glioma. Here immunoSEQ multiplex PCR was the method, and the copy in TCRdb shows in-frame clones only, minus some. The data contain tens of thousands of clones, roughly 76% of them seen just once; the ten biggest clones take up roughly 12%. These receptors are not linked to any known antigen. Sequenced here: PBMCs, sampled from a glioma patient whose treatment included an IDH1 peptide vaccine. The receptors were sampled from a man aged 50-59 years with glioma. Each CDR3 is given with its conserved first and last residue. A D gene is named only where the DNA matches it firmly. Only part of the rows carry a size: once, few, many, or a class if the clone is expanded.

>TRBJ1-5|TRBV7-6|NA|NA
TGTGCCAGCAGCTTCGATAGCAATCAGCCCCAGCATTTT
CASSFDSNQPQHF
>TRBJ1-5|TRBV10-3|NA|NA
TGTGCCATCAGTGAAATTAGCAATCAGCCCCAGCATTTT
CAISEISNQPQHF
>TRBJ1-1|TRBV7-8|NA|NA
TGTGCCAGCAGAGATTTGGGGGGCGCCGATAGGACTGAAGCTTTCTTT
CASRDLGGADRTEAFF
>TRBJ2-7|TRBV20-1|NA|once
TGCAGTGTTGGCTCTACCTACGAGCAGTACTTC
CSVGSTYEQYF
>TRBJ2-7|TRBV12-1|NA|NA
TGTGCCAGCAGCTTGGGGGACACACACTACGAGCAGTACTTC
CASSLGDTHYEQYF
>TRBJ1-3|TRBV30|NA|NA
TGTGCCTGGAGAAGCCCCTCATCTGGAAACACCATATATTTT
CAWRSPSSGNTIYF
>TRBJ2-1|TRBV29-1|TRBD1|NA
TGCAGCGTTCGACAGGGGAATGAGCAGTTCTTC
CSVRQGNEQFF
>TRBJ1-4|TRBV19|TRBD1|NA
TGTGCCAGTAGCGAGCTACCGGGACAGGGGGGTTTACAGGAAAAACTGTTTTTT
CASSELPGQGGLQEKLFF
>TRBJ2-7|TRBV29-1|NA|NA
TGCAGCGTGGAACTCAGGGGGGGAGGGGAGCAGTACTTC
CSVELRGGGEQYF
>TRBJ1-4|TRBV4-3|NA|NA
TGCGCCAGCAGCCAAGAGGGGACTAGTAATGAAAAACTGTTTTTT
CASSQEGTSNEKLFF
>TRBJ1-2|TRBV6-5|TRBD1|NA
TGTGCCAGCAGTCGGGACAGGGTAAACTATGGCTACACCTTC
CASSRDRVNYGYTF
>TRBJ1-5|TRBV9|TRBD1|NA
TGTGCCAGCAGCGCCGGGACAGGGATCGGTCAGCCCCAGCATTTT
CASSAGTGIGQPQHF
>TRBJ1-2|TRBV7-9|NA|NA
TGTGCCAGCAGCTTATACGTTCTGCGCTATGGCTACACCTTC
CASSLYVLRYGYTF
>TRBJ2-1|TRBV10-3|NA|NA
TGTGCCATCAGTGAGGGGTTAGCGGCCAATGAGCAGTTCTTC
CAISEGLAANEQFF
>TRBJ1-3|TRBV27|NA|NA
TGTGCCAGCAGTCGTCAGTATGGAAACACCATATATTTT
CASSRQYGNTIYF
>TRBJ2-5|TRBV30|NA|NA
TGTGCCTGGAGTGTACCTCGGGATTTTGGGGAGACCCAGTACTTC
CAWSVPRDFGETQYF
>TRBJ1-4|TRBV19|NA|NA
TGTGCCTCTACACCAATCCAGGGCAATGAAAAACTGTTTTTT
CASTPIQGNEKLFF
>TRBJ2-7|TRBV5-1|NA|NA
TGCGCCAGCAGTAGCGCCTACGAGCAGTACTTC
CASSSAYEQYF
>TRBJ2-5|TRBV29-1|NA|NA
TGCAGCGTTGAAGGGGCAGAAGAGACCCAGTACTTC
CSVEGAEETQYF
>TRBJ2-5|TRBV4-2|TRBD1|NA
TGTGCCAGCAGCCCCTTTGCCGGGACAGGGGGGATGCAAGAGACCCAGTACTTC
CASSPFAGTGGMQETQYF
>TRBJ2-1|TRBV7-3|TRBD1|once
TGTGCCAGCAGCCGACAGGGCCGCAGCTCCTACAATGAGCAGTTCTTC
CASSRQGRSSYNEQFF
>TRBJ1-2|TRBV5-1|TRBD1|NA
TGCGCCAGCAGCTTGGCGGACAGGACTGGGGGCTACACCTTC
CASSLADRTGGYTF
>TRBJ1-6|TRBV7-2|NA|NA
TGTGCCAGCAGCCACGTGGGGTCACCCCTCCACTTT
CASSHVGSPLHF
>TRBJ1-5|TRBV6-1|NA|NA
TGTGCCAGCAGTGAAGCGATGGGACAGCATTTT
CASSEAMGQHF
>TRBJ2-7|TRBV4-1|NA|NA
TGCGCCAGCAGCCGGGAGGTCGTACAGGGTAAAGGAACCTACGAGCAGTACTTC
CASSREVVQGKGTYEQYF
>TRBJ1-6|TRBV4-3|NA|NA
TGCGCCAGCAGCCCAAGGGAGGGGCAAGGTTCACCCCTCCACTTT
CASSPREGQGSPLHF
>TRBJ2-3|TRBV5-4|NA|NA
TGTGCCAGCAGCTCCGCTAGGGCCGCAGATACGCAGTATTTT
CASSSARAADTQYF
>TRBJ2-3|TRBV19|NA|NA
TGTGCCAGTAGCCCAGGGGTCGCAGATACGCAGTATTTT
CASSPGVADTQYF
>TRBJ2-1|TRBV29-1|NA|NA
TGCAGCGTTGAAGAACGAGCGGCCTACAATGAGCAGTTCTTC
CSVEERAAYNEQFF
>TRBJ2-1|TRBV7-9|NA|NA
TGTGCCAGCAGATCCGGGACCACCTACAATGAGCAGTTCTTC
CASRSGTTYNEQFF
>TRBJ2-2|TRBV7-9|NA|NA
TGTGCCAGCAGCGCACAGGGAGGTGTCACCGGGGAGCTGTTTTTT
CASSAQGGVTGELFF
>TRBJ1-2|TRBV19|NA|NA
TGTGCCAGTAGTAAGGGACCGCTCTATGGCTACACCTTC
CASSKGPLYGYTF
>TRBJ2-1|TRBV5-1|NA|NA
TGCGCCAGCAGCTCCAGTTTCAGCACCGAGCAGTTCTTC
CASSSSFSTEQFF
>TRBJ2-3|TRBV4-2|NA|NA
TGTGCCAGCAGCCAAAACCCGGGCGGGAACACAGATACGCAGTATTTT
CASSQNPGGNTDTQYF
>TRBJ1-2|TRBV19|NA|NA
TGTGCCAGTAGTATAGACAGGGTAGATGGCTACACCTTC
CASSIDRVDGYTF
>TRBJ1-6|TRBV7-9|TRBD1|NA
TGTGCCAGCAGCTCATTGACAGGGGAATTGACACCCCTCCACTTT
CASSSLTGELTPLHF
>TRBJ2-3|TRBV4-1|TRBD1|NA
TGCGCCAGCAGCCAAGATGGGGGCAGGGGGAAAGGCACAGATACGCAGTATTTT
CASSQDGGRGKGTDTQYF
>TRBJ2-4|TRBV11-2|NA|NA
TGTGCCAGCAGCTTGGCACAGGGACACATTCAGTACTTC
CASSLAQGHIQYF
>TRBJ1-5|TRBV5-4|NA|NA
TGTGCCAGCAGCTTGGGGGGTGATCAGCCCCAGCATTTT
CASSLGGDQPQHF
>TRBJ1-1|TRBV2|NA|NA
TGTGCCAGCAGTGGACGTCTAGGGGGTCGCACTGAAGCTTTCTTT
CASSGRLGGRTEAFF
>TRBJ1-6|TRBV4-3|TRBD1|NA
TGCGCCAGCAGCTTCGAACCGCGGACAGGGGGCGATTCACCCCTCCACTTT
CASSFEPRTGGDSPLHF
>TRBJ2-6|TRBV6-1|NA|NA
TGTGCCAGCAGTGAATGGACGACCCAAGTAGGGGCCAACGTCCTGACTTTC
CASSEWTTQVGANVLTF
>TRBJ2-7|TRBV14|NA|NA
TGTGCCAGCAGCCATGGAGGGCCCTCCTACGAGCAGTACTTC
CASSHGGPSYEQYF
>TRBJ1-1|TRBV4-1|NA|NA
TGCGCCAGCAGCCAAGAGGGGGGGCCCTTGGCCGCTTTCTTT
CASSQEGGPLAAFF
>TRBJ1-2|TRBV30|NA|few
TGTGCCTGGAGTTTCTCAGGGGAAGGCTACACCTTC
CAWSFSGEGYTF
>TRBJ2-7|TRBV7-2|NA|NA
TGTGCCAGCAGCTTAGATACAGGCTACGAGCAGTACTTC
CASSLDTGYEQYF
>TRBJ2-3|TRBV6-5|NA|once
TGTGCCAGCACGGAAAGTAGCACAGATACGCAGTATTTT
CASTESSTDTQYF
>TRBJ1-2|TRBV5-6|NA|NA
TGTGCCAGCAGCTTGGTACGTGACGGAGGCTATGGCTACACCTTC
CASSLVRDGGYGYTF